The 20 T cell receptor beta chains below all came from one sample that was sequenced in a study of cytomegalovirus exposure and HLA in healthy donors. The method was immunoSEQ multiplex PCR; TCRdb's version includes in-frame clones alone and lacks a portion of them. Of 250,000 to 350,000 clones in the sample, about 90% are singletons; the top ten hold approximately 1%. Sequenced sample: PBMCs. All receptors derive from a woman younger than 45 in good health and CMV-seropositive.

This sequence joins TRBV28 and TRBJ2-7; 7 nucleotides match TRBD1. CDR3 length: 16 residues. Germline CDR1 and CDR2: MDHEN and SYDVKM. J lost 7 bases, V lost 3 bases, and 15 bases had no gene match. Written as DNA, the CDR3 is TGTGCCAGCAGTTTCCTACAGGACAGGCTGATTTATGAGCAGTACTTC. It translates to CASSFLQDRLIYEQYF.

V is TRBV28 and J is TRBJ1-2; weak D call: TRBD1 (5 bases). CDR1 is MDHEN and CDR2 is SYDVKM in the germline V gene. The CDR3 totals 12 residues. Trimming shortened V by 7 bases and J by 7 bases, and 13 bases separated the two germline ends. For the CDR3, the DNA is TGTGCCAGCACACCGGGGACGTCTGGCTACACCTTC. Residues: CASTPGTSGYTF.

The CDR3 DNA follows: TGCGCCAGCAGCAAACCGGGACAGGGGGCCGGGGAAGCTTTCTTT. Its translation: CASSKPGQGAGEAFF. This rearrangement joins TRBV4-1 to TRBJ1-1, with TRBD1 matching 12 bases. The CDR3 has 15 amino acids. V gave up 5 bases and J gave up 8 bases; unmatched junction bases: 9. Germline CDR1 MGHRA, CDR2 YSYEKL.

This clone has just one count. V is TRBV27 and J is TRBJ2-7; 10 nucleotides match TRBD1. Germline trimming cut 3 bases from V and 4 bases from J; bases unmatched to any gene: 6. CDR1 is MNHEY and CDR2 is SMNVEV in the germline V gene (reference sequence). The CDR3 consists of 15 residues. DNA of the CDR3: TGTGCCAGCAGTTTCCGGGACAGGGGAGTTTACGAGCAGTACTTC. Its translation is CASSFRDRGVYEQYF.

CDR3 protein: CASSLSTRENEKLFF. Written as DNA, the CDR3 is TGTGCCAGCTCACTAAGCACCCGGGAAAATGAAAAACTGTTTTTT. The chain uses TRBV18 and TRBJ1-4; no firm D call. The CDR3 covers 15 residues. The V end was cut by 4 bases, the J end by 5 bases, with 14 bases between. The germline gives CDR1 KGHSH, CDR2 LQKENI.

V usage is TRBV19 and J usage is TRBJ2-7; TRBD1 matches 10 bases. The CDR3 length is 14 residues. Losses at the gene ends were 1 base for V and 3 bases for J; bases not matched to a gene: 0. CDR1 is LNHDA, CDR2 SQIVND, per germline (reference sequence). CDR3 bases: TGTGCCAGTAGTATAGGGGACAGGGGCTACGAGCAGTACTTC. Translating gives CASSIGDRGYEQYF. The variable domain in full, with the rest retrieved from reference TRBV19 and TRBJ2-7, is DGGITQSPKYLFRKEGQNVTLSCEQNLNHDAMYWYRQDPGQGLRLIYYSQIVNDFQKGDIAEGYSVSREKKESFPLTVTSAQKNPTAFYLCASSIGDRGYEQYFGPGTRLTVT.

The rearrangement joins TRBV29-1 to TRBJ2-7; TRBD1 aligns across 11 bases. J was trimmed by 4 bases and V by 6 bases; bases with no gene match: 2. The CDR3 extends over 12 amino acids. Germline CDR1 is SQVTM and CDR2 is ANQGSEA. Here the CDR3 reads CSVGDRGYEQYF. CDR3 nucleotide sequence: TGCAGCGTGGGGGACAGGGGGTACGAGCAGTACTTC.

CDR3 in DNA: TGTGCCAGCAGTCAACAGGGGGGTCAGCCCCAGCATTTT. This translates into CASSQQGGQPQHF. The V gene is TRBV7-9, the J gene TRBJ1-5; 8 bases are shared with TRBD1. In germline, CDR1 is SEHNR, CDR2 FQNEAQ (reference sequence). The junction had 4 bases not matched to a gene; V was cut back by 6 bases and J by 6 bases. The CDR3 sequence is 13 residues long. The entire variable domain, with the rest obtained from reference TRBV7-9 and TRBJ1-5, is as follows: DTGVSQNPRHKITKRGQNVTFRCDPISEHNRLYWYRQTLGQGPEFLTYFQNEAQLEKSRLLSDRFSAERPKGSFSTLEIQRTEQGDSAMYLCASSQQGGQPQHFGDGTRLSIL.

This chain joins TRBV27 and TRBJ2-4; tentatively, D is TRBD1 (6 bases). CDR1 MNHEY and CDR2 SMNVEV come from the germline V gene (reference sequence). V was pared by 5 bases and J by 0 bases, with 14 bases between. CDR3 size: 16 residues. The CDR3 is CASSPRQDLAKNIQYF. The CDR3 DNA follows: TGTGCCAGCAGTCCGCGACAGGACCTAGCCAAAAACATTCAGTACTTC.

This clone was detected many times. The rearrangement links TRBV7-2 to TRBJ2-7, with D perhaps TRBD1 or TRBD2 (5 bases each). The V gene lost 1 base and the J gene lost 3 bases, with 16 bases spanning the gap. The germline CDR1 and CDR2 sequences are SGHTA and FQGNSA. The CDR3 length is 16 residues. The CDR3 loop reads CASSLGDAFPNYEQYF. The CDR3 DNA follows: TGTGCCAGCAGCTTAGGGGACGCTTTCCCGAACTACGAGCAGTACTTC.

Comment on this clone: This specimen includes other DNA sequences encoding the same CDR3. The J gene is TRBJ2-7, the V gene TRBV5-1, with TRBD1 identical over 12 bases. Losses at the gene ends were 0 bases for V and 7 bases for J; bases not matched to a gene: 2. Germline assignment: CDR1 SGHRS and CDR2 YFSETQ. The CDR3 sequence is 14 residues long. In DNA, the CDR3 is TGCGCCAGCAGCTTGGGGGACAGGGGGCGTGAGCAGTACTTC. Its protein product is CASSLGDRGREQYF.

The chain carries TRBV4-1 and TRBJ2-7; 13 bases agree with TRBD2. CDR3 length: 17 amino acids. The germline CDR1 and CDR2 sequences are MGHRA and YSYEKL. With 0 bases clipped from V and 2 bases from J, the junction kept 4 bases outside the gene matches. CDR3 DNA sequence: TGCGCCAGCAGCCAAGATGGGGGGACTAGCGGGACCTACGAGCAGTACTTC. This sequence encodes CASSQDGGTSGTYEQYF.

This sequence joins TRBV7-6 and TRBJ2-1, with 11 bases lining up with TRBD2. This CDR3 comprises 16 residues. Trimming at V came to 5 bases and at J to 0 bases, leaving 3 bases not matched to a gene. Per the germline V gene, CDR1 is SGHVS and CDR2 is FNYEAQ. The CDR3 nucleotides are TGTGCCAGCAGCGTCCTAGCGGGGGGCTCCTACAATGAGCAGTTCTTC. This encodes CASSVLAGGSYNEQFF. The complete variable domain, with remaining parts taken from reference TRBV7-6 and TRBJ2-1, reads GAGVSQSPRYKVTKRGQDVALRCDPISGHVSLYWYRQALGQGPEFLTYFNYEAQQDKSGLPNDRFSAERPEGSISTLTIQRTEQRDSAMYRCASSVLAGGSYNEQFFGPGTRLTVL.

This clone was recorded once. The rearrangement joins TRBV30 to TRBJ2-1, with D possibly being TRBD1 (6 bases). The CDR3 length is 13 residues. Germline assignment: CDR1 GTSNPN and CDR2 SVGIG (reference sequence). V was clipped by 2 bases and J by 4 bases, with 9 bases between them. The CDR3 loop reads CAWSPGQYNEQFF. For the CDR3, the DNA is TGTGCCTGGAGTCCCGGACAGTACAATGAGCAGTTCTTC.

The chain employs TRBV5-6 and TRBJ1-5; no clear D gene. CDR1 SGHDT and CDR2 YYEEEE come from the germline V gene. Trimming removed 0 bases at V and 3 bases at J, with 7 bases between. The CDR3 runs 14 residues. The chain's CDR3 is CASSLDRSNQPQHF. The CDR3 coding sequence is TGTGCCAGCAGCTTGGACCGCTCCAATCAGCCCCAGCATTTT.

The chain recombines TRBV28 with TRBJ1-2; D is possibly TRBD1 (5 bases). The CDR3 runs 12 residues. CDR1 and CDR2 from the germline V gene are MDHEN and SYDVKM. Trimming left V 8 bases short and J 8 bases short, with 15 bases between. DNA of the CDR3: TGTGCCAGCGCAGTGGCCCAGGGAGGCTACACCTTC. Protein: CASAVAQGGYTF.

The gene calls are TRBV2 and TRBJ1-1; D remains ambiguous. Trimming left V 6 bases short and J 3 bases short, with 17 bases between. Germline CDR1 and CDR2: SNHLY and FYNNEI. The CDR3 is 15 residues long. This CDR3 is CASRYQEGEYTEAFF. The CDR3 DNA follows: TGTGCCAGCAGGTACCAGGAGGGTGAGTACACTGAAGCTTTCTTT.

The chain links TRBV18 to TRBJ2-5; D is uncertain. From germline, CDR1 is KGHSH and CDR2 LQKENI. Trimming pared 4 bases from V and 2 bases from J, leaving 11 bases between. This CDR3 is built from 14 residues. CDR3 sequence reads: CASSLPGRQETQYF. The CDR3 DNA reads TGTGCCAGCTCACTCCCGGGCAGACAAGAGACCCAGTACTTC.

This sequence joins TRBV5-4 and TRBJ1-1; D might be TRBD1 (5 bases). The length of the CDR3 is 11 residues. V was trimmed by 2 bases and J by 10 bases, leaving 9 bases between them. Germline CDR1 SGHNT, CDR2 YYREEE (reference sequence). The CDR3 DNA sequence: TGTGCCAGCAGCTTAGGGGTGACAGCTTTCTTT. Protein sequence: CASSLGVTAFF.

The CDR3 reads CASSPTSGNTGELFF. Written as DNA, the CDR3 is TGTGCCAGCAGCCCTACTAGCGGGAACACCGGGGAGCTGTTTTTT. V usage is TRBV6-5 and J usage is TRBJ2-2, with 8 bases lining up with TRBD2. This CDR3 has 15 amino acids. Trimming took 6 bases from V and 1 from J; bases not matched to a gene: 4. Germline CDR1 and CDR2: MNHEY and SVGAGI.